This T cell receptor beta chain was identified in a study of cytomegalovirus exposure and HLA in healthy donors. Likely unrecorded immune exposures existed in these nominally healthy donors. Germline V gene lookup returns CDR1 MNHEY and CDR2 SVGAGI. The CDR3 is 12 amino acids. V lost 5 bases and J 8 bases, leaving 13 bases between the germline ends. The PCR contained 60 Vbeta and 13 Jbeta primers. The repertoire was sequenced with immunoSEQ multiplex PCR; TCRdb's copy has only in-frame clones and lacks some. The sample has 150,000 to 200,000 clones, roughly four fifths seen once. Whole-study results and caveats: Among donors in an Asian-associated ancestry cluster, a later analysis reportedly found fewer N-insertions than the approximately 670-donor mean. Common viral pathogens seemed, in a later analysis, to connect with several of the most significant clusters. Researchers reported in a later analysis that a missense DCLRE1C variant was tied to TCR beta V- and J-gene trimming.

The table lists this clone with a count of one. Its cognate antigen is unknown. The sequenced sample consisted of PBMCs. The clonotype was recovered from a woman younger than 30 in good health and CMV-seronegative. The chain uses TRBV6-5 and TRBJ2-7, with D hard to call. CDR3 sequence (DNA): TGTGCCAGCAGTCCCATCCGTGGGCAGCAGTACTTC. Protein: CASSPIRGQQYF.